This T cell receptor beta chain was found in a study of blood T cells in healthy people across ages. Then a second PCR, running about 7 to 11 cycles, was carried out with a sample-barcoded 5' primer and a J-beta primer mix. TCRdb recomputed calls from the 5' RACE reads with MiXCR, one row per CDR3 protein. The sample shows about 800,000 distinct CDR3 sequences, 25% of them seen only once. This CDR3 comprises 16 residues. This clonotype was seen a few times. Those donating, healthy Caucasian individuals from Russia, were aged about 6 to 90. These same data were also listed under a study on T cells of mothers and their children. That source notes: The M1S primer of the second PCR added sample barcodes and 2-4 random nucleotides.

The J gene is TRBJ1-6, the V gene TRBV21-1; the table's D gene call, TRBD1, was not cross checked with the DNA. TRBV21-1 has pseudogene status. This clonotype was obtained from a boy aged 10-17 years in good health. Source material: blood. The CDR3 reads CASSKVRGPGQGTLHF. CDR3 sequence (DNA): TGTGCCAGCAGCAAAGTTAGGGGGCCGGGACAGGGGACCCTTCACTTT.